This TCR beta chain is drawn from a study of graft-versus-host responses after intestinal transplantation. In the study overall: Among the recipients, transplants were multivisceral, liver-intestinal, or isolated intestinal.

Notes on the study in general: Researchers found GvH clones in recipient marrow, and some showed up first in ileum or blood.

Concerning this clone: Antigen: not known.

The CDR3 runs to 16 residues. The germline V gene has CDR1 SGHNT and CDR2 YYREEE (reference sequence). Trimming pared 5 bases from V and 4 bases from J, leaving 20 bases between. Using immunoSEQ multiplex PCR, the repertoire was profiled, and TCRdb retains in-frame clones only, with some absent. The sample holds 80,000 to 100,000 clones, 80% to 95% seen once. This sequence was found in a human donor who received an intestinal transplant. The source material was unstimulated CD4+ T cells sorted from spleen or lymph node cells, sampled before intestinal transplant. This sequence joins TRBV5-4 and TRBJ2-3, with a tentative D call TRBD2 (7 bases). This chain's CDR3 is CASSKNPGEGADTQYF. The CDR3 coding sequence is TGTGCCAGCAGTAAAAACCCCGGGGAGGGGGCAGATACGCAGTATTTT. The variable domain in full, completed from reference TRBV5-4 and TRBJ2-3, reads ETGVTQSPTHLIKTRGQQVTLRCSSQSGHNTVSWYQQALGQGPQFIFQYYREEENGRGNFPPRFSGLQFPNYSSELNVNALELDDSALYLCASSKNPGEGADTQYFGPGTRLTVL.